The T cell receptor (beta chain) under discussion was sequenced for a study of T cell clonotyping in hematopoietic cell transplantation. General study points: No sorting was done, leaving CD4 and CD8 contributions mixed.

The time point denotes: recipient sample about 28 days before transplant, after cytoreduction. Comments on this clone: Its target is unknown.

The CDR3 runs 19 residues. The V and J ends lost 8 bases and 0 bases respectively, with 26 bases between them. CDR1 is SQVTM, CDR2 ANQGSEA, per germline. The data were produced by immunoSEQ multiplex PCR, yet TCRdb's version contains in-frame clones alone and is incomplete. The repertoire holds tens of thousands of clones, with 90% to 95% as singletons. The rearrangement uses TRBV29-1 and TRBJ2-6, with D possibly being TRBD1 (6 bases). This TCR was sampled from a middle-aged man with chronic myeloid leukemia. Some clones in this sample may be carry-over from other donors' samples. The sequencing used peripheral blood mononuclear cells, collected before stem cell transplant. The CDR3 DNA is TGCAGCCTCCGGGTTTGTGGTGGACAGCCGTCCTCTGGGGCCAACGTCCTGACTTTC. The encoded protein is CSLRVCGGQPSSGANVLTF.